A single TCR beta chain is shown here with its context. The antigen is not known. This sample was taken from a study of CD8+CD57+ T cells in acquired aplastic anemia. Study-wide context: Across the sorted CD4+ and CD8+ cells, DNA amounts averaged approximately 3.1 ug. Healthy donors yielded some 9.9 million CD4+ cell reads on average. General observations from the study: Patients showed no significant difference from controls in CD8+ Simpson's diversity. Around 30 sequences, all CD8+ CDR3, were shared between patients and controls.

Genomic DNA constituted the template upon which TCR beta VDJ and CDR3 profiling was performed. One entry per CDR3 protein results from TCRdb running MiXCR on the reads. The sample carries hundreds of thousands of distinct CDR3 sequences, around 72% recorded once. The CDR3 contains 14 residues. V shed 3 bases and J 4 bases; nucleotides not matched to a gene: 5. The germline gives CDR1 LNHDA, CDR2 SQIVND (reference sequence). Sequenced: sorted CD4+, CD8+, or CD8+CD57+ T cells (not recorded which) from PBMCs. The TCR was taken from a human donor in good health, serving as a control. The chain employs TRBV19 and TRBJ2-5, with 7 bases aligning to TRBD1. The CDR3 DNA sequence: TGTGCCAGTAGTATCATAGGGGGCTCAGAGACCCAGTACTTC. This gives the protein CASSIIGGSETQYF.